The rows below give T cell receptor beta chains drawn from one sample of a study of cytomegalovirus exposure and HLA in healthy donors. This table comes from immunoSEQ multiplex PCR, and its TCRdb copy is limited to in-frame clones, with some not included. The sample lists almost 200,000 clones, roughly 85% seen once, with approximately 2.2% in the top ten. Specimen: PBMCs. The receptors here all came from a woman in her fifties or sixties in good health and CMV-seronegative. Each CDR3 is given with its conserved first and last residue. The order of the fields is V gene, D gene, clone size, J gene, CDR3 DNA, CDR3 protein. D genes are given only for firm matches. A row's size may be missing; if present it is once, few, many or a size class.

v_gene: TRBV28
d_gene: .
abundance: few
j_gene: TRBJ1-1
CDR3nt: TGTGCCAGCAGTCACAGGGACACTGAAGCTTTCTTT
CDR3aa: CASSHRDTEAFF

v_gene: TRBV6-6
d_gene: .
abundance: .
j_gene: TRBJ2-7
CDR3nt: TGTGCCAGCAGCCAGTCCGGGAGCTCCTACGAGCAGTACTTC
CDR3aa: CASSQSGSSYEQYF

v_gene: TRBV28
d_gene: .
abundance: .
j_gene: TRBJ1-5
CDR3nt: TGTGCCAGCGGGCGGGGTCGCAATCAGCCCCAGCATTTT
CDR3aa: CASGRGRNQPQHF

v_gene: TRBV2
d_gene: .
abundance: .
j_gene: TRBJ1-2
CDR3nt: TGTGCCAGCGATTACAGGACTAACTATGGCTACACCTTC
CDR3aa: CASDYRTNYGYTF

v_gene: TRBV5-1
d_gene: .
abundance: .
j_gene: TRBJ2-2
CDR3nt: TGCGCCAGCAGCTTCAATACTGGCGTGGCGGTCGGGGAGCTGTTTTTT
CDR3aa: CASSFNTGVAVGELFF

v_gene: TRBV5-6
d_gene: .
abundance: .
j_gene: TRBJ2-2
CDR3nt: TGTGCCAGCAGCTTGTATCTGCGGGAGAACACCGGGGAGCTGTTTTTT
CDR3aa: CASSLYLRENTGELFF

v_gene: TRBV27
d_gene: .
abundance: .
j_gene: TRBJ2-7
CDR3nt: TGTGCCAGCAGTCACACCAGGCGGGATTACGGCGAGCAGTACTTC
CDR3aa: CASSHTRRDYGEQYF

v_gene: TRBV18
d_gene: TRBD2
abundance: .
j_gene: TRBJ2-3
CDR3nt: TGTGCCAGCTCACCCGGACTAGCGGGAGTCGGAGATACGCAGTATTTT
CDR3aa: CASSPGLAGVGDTQYF

v_gene: TRBV28
d_gene: TRBD1
abundance: .
j_gene: TRBJ2-7
CDR3nt: TGTGCCAGCAGTTTATTTTACAGGGGAACCTACGAGCAGTACTTC
CDR3aa: CASSLFYRGTYEQYF

v_gene: TRBV9
d_gene: .
abundance: .
j_gene: TRBJ1-2
CDR3nt: TGTGCCAGCAGCGTAGGAGGGGCAGGGGCTAACTATGGCTACACCTTC
CDR3aa: CASSVGGAGANYGYTF

v_gene: TRBV30
d_gene: TRBD2
abundance: .
j_gene: TRBJ2-1
CDR3nt: TGTGCCTGGAACCCTAGCGGGAGTCGTAATGAGCAGTTCTTC
CDR3aa: CAWNPSGSRNEQFF

v_gene: TRBV4-1
d_gene: TRBD2
abundance: .
j_gene: TRBJ2-3
CDR3nt: TGCGCCAGCAGCCAAGGAACAGCGGGAGGGCCGAAAGGCACAGATACGCAGTATTTT
CDR3aa: CASSQGTAGGPKGTDTQYF

v_gene: TRBV15
d_gene: .
abundance: .
j_gene: TRBJ2-7
CDR3nt: TGTGCCACCAGCAGAGGATCAGGCTCCTACGAGCAGTACTTC
CDR3aa: CATSRGSGSYEQYF

v_gene: TRBV6-6
d_gene: .
abundance: .
j_gene: TRBJ1-2
CDR3nt: TGTGCCAGCAGTGCCTCCGTGGCCAGTTTCTATGGCTACACCTTC
CDR3aa: CASSASVASFYGYTF

v_gene: TRBV6-4
d_gene: TRBD1
abundance: once
j_gene: TRBJ1-2
CDR3nt: TGTGCCAGCAGTGACTGGGGACAGGGAAGGAATGGCTACACCTTC
CDR3aa: CASSDWGQGRNGYTF

v_gene: TRBV28
d_gene: TRBD2
abundance: .
j_gene: TRBJ2-5
CDR3nt: TGTGCCAGCAATCCTAGCGGGGGCTCTGGGGAGACCCAGTACTTC
CDR3aa: CASNPSGGSGETQYF

v_gene: TRBV5-6
d_gene: .
abundance: .
j_gene: TRBJ1-3
CDR3nt: TGTGCCAGCAGCTTGGCCCTCGGGGCTGGAAACACCATATATTTT
CDR3aa: CASSLALGAGNTIYF

v_gene: TRBV7-9
d_gene: TRBD1
abundance: once
j_gene: TRBJ1-2
CDR3nt: TGTGCCAGCAGCTTAAGGGGACAGGGGGCTAGTCACGGGGGCTATGGCTACACCTTC
CDR3aa: CASSLRGQGASHGGYGYTF

v_gene: TRBV29-1
d_gene: .
abundance: .
j_gene: TRBJ1-1
CDR3nt: TGCAGCATACGGTGGGGGGTAAAGGGTGAAGCTTTCTTT
CDR3aa: CSIRWGVKGEAFF

v_gene: TRBV6-4
d_gene: TRBD1
abundance: few
j_gene: TRBJ1-1
CDR3nt: TGTGCCAGCAGTAAGGGGGCTCCAGCTTTCTTT
CDR3aa: CASSKGAPAFF

v_gene: TRBV11-3
d_gene: .
abundance: .
j_gene: TRBJ2-7
CDR3nt: TGTGCCAGCAGCTTAGGTCGCGAGCAGTACTTC
CDR3aa: CASSLGREQYF

v_gene: TRBV5-1
d_gene: TRBD1
abundance: few
j_gene: TRBJ2-4
CDR3nt: TGCGCCAGCAGCTTGGCCGGGTCCGGGACAGACGTCAACTTC
CDR3aa: CASSLAGSGTDVNF

v_gene: TRBV9
d_gene: .
abundance: .
j_gene: TRBJ1-6
CDR3nt: TGTGCCAGCAGCGTAGATCCGGGTTTGGATTCACCCCTCCACTTT
CDR3aa: CASSVDPGLDSPLHF

v_gene: TRBV4-2
d_gene: .
abundance: once
j_gene: TRBJ2-1
CDR3nt: TGTGCCAGCAGCCAAGGAGGTAGTAGCTCCTACAATGAGCAGTTCTTC
CDR3aa: CASSQGGSSSYNEQFF

v_gene: TRBV5-1
d_gene: .
abundance: .
j_gene: TRBJ2-1
CDR3nt: TGCGCCAGCAGCGCCTCTAGTGGAGATTACAATGAGCAGTTCTTC
CDR3aa: CASSASSGDYNEQFF

v_gene: TRBV27
d_gene: .
abundance: .
j_gene: TRBJ1-6
CDR3nt: TGTGCCAGCAGTGACCCGGGTCGTGCTTCGGCCCTCCACTTT
CDR3aa: CASSDPGRASALHF

v_gene: TRBV11-2
d_gene: .
abundance: .
j_gene: TRBJ2-7
CDR3nt: TGTGCCAGCAGCCCCAGGGAAGACTACGAGCAGTACTTC
CDR3aa: CASSPREDYEQYF

v_gene: TRBV27
d_gene: TRBD1
abundance: .
j_gene: TRBJ1-1
CDR3nt: TGTGCCAGCAGGGGAACAGGGGCGAACACTGAAGCTTTCTTT
CDR3aa: CASRGTGANTEAFF

v_gene: TRBV18
d_gene: .
abundance: .
j_gene: TRBJ2-3
CDR3nt: TGTGCCAGCTCATCCAGTATTATTAGCACAGATACGCAGTATTTT
CDR3aa: CASSSSIISTDTQYF

v_gene: TRBV10-1
d_gene: TRBD2
abundance: .
j_gene: TRBJ2-2
CDR3nt: TGCGCCAGCACCCCGGGGGGGTCGTTGACCGGGGAGCTGTTTTTT
CDR3aa: CASTPGGSLTGELFF

v_gene: TRBV4-1
d_gene: .
abundance: .
j_gene: TRBJ2-2
CDR3nt: TGCGCCACCTTTAGCGCTCTCACCGGGGAGCTGTTTTTT
CDR3aa: CATFSALTGELFF

v_gene: TRBV28
d_gene: .
abundance: once
j_gene: TRBJ1-2
CDR3nt: TGTGCCAGCAGTTCGGGGGACGTCTATGGCTACACCTTC
CDR3aa: CASSSGDVYGYTF

v_gene: TRBV28
d_gene: .
abundance: .
j_gene: TRBJ2-7
CDR3nt: TGTGCCAGCATGGAACAGGGACCTGCTAACGAGCAGTACTTC
CDR3aa: CASMEQGPANEQYF

v_gene: TRBV6-1
d_gene: .
abundance: .
j_gene: TRBJ2-1
CDR3nt: TGTGCCAGCAGTGAATTGACACTCTCCTACAATGAGCAGTTCTTC
CDR3aa: CASSELTLSYNEQFF

v_gene: TRBV5-1
d_gene: TRBD2
abundance: .
j_gene: TRBJ2-1
CDR3nt: TGCGCCAGCAGCTCCGGGAGGTCCTACAATGAGCAGTTCTTC
CDR3aa: CASSSGRSYNEQFF

v_gene: TRBV6-5
d_gene: .
abundance: .
j_gene: TRBJ1-4
CDR3nt: TGTGCCAGCAGCTGGAAGGGGGATAATGAAAAACTGTTTTTT
CDR3aa: CASSWKGDNEKLFF

v_gene: TRBV27
d_gene: .
abundance: .
j_gene: TRBJ1-2
CDR3nt: TGTGCCAGCAGTCGACGATTACAGGGTGCAAAGGACTATGGCTACACCTTC
CDR3aa: CASSRRLQGAKDYGYTF

v_gene: TRBV4-3
d_gene: TRBD2
abundance: few
j_gene: TRBJ2-2
CDR3nt: TGCGCCAGCAGCCAACACGGGACTAGCGGGAGGAACACCGGGGAGCTGTTTTTT
CDR3aa: CASSQHGTSGRNTGELFF

v_gene: TRBV6-5
d_gene: .
abundance: .
j_gene: TRBJ2-1
CDR3nt: TGTGCCAGCACTGACGGGGGTAATGAGCAGTTCTTC
CDR3aa: CASTDGGNEQFF

v_gene: TRBV28
d_gene: TRBD1
abundance: .
j_gene: TRBJ2-5
CDR3nt: TGTGCCAGCAGTCCGACAGGGGGCGGAAAGACCCAGTACTTC
CDR3aa: CASSPTGGGKTQYF

v_gene: TRBV28
d_gene: TRBD2
abundance: .
j_gene: TRBJ2-2
CDR3nt: TGTGCCAGCAGTTTCCCTACTAGCGGGATCGCCGGGGAGCTGTTTTTT
CDR3aa: CASSFPTSGIAGELFF

v_gene: TRBV15
d_gene: .
abundance: .
j_gene: TRBJ2-3
CDR3nt: TGTGCCACCAGCAGAGGTCGGGATATAACAGATACGCAGTATTTT
CDR3aa: CATSRGRDITDTQYF

v_gene: TRBV19
d_gene: TRBD1
abundance: .
j_gene: TRBJ2-7
CDR3nt: TGTGCCAGTAGTATTGGGACAGGGTTCCCCTACGAGCAGTACTTC
CDR3aa: CASSIGTGFPYEQYF

v_gene: TRBV20-1
d_gene: .
abundance: .
j_gene: TRBJ1-5
CDR3nt: TGCAGTGCGGGAGGGATACCCCAGCATTTT
CDR3aa: CSAGGIPQHF

v_gene: TRBV27
d_gene: TRBD1
abundance: .
j_gene: TRBJ1-5
CDR3nt: TGTGCCAGCAGTTTAACAGGGGGCAATCAGCCCCAGCATTTT
CDR3aa: CASSLTGGNQPQHF

v_gene: TRBV27
d_gene: .
abundance: .
j_gene: TRBJ1-2
CDR3nt: TGTGCCAGCAGGAGAGGGACTGGATTCCGTGGCTACACCTTC
CDR3aa: CASRRGTGFRGYTF

v_gene: TRBV27
d_gene: .
abundance: once
j_gene: TRBJ1-1
CDR3nt: TGTGCCAGCAGTCGTTTAAACATGAACACTGAAGCTTTCTTT
CDR3aa: CASSRLNMNTEAFF